The 20 T cell receptor beta chains below come from one sample, sequenced in a study of blood T cells in healthy people across ages. With a J-beta primer mix and a sample-barcoded 5' primer, a second PCR ran 7 to 11 cycles. TCRdb re-derived calls from the 5' RACE reads in MiXCR, one entry per CDR3 protein. The sample records about 580,000 distinct CDR3 sequences, around half being singletons. Sequencing used blood. The receptors originated from a man aged 80 or over in good health.

The chain couples TRBV7-2 to TRBJ1-4; a possible D gene is TRBD1 (6 bases). CDR1 SGHTA and CDR2 FQGNSA come from the germline V gene. This CDR3 has 14 residues. V lost 3 bases and J lost 8, with 13 bases in between. The CDR3 is CASSLWGAGEKLFF. CDR3 nucleotide sequence: TGTGCCAGCAGCTTGTGGGGGGCCGGGGAAAAACTGTTTTTT.

The chain has TRBV27 and TRBJ1-4, with D possibly being TRBD1 (6 bases). The germline V gene has CDR1 MNHEY and CDR2 SMNVEV (reference sequence). The CDR3 contains 16 residues. The V end lost 0 bases, the J end lost 0 bases, and 8 bases lay between the germline ends. The CDR3 here is CASSLSGGATNEKLFF. Here the CDR3 DNA reads TGTGCCAGCAGTTTATCAGGGGGTGCAACTAATGAAAAACTGTTTTTT.

This clonotype came up many times. The CDR3 sequence is CASSYAGATDTQYF. Here the CDR3 DNA reads TGTGCCAGCAGTTACGCGGGGGCCACAGATACGCAGTATTTT. The J gene is TRBJ2-3, the V gene TRBV6-6, with D perhaps TRBD2 (7 bases). Per germline, CDR1 MNHNY and CDR2 SVGAGI (reference sequence). This CDR3 has 14 residues. The V gene lost 2 bases and the J gene lost 2 bases, with 8 bases spanning the gap.

J is TRBJ1-5 and V is TRBV6-2 or TRBV6-3; D gene unclear. V was pared by 9 bases and J by 3 bases, with 15 bases between. Per germline, CDR1 MNHEY and CDR2 SVGEGT. This CDR3 is 14 amino acids long. CDR3 loop: CASSATSINQPQHF. In nucleotides, the CDR3 is TGTGCCAGTTCGGCGACAAGTATCAATCAGCCCCAGCATTTT.

The V gene is TRBV7-2, the J gene TRBJ2-5; TRBD2 aligns across 9 bases. Germline V gives CDR1 SGHTA, CDR2 FQGNSA. The trim removed 3 bases at V and 1 base at J, leaving 3 bases unmatched. The CDR3 covers 15 residues. The CDR3 DNA is TGTGCCAGCAGCTTGCGGGGGGGTTTCCAAGAGACCCAGTACTTC. Encoded protein: CASSLRGGFQETQYF.

The chain recombines TRBV4-3 with TRBJ2-3; D possibly corresponds to TRBD1 (7 bases). V shed 1 base and J shed 1 base, with 12 bases lying between them. CDR3 length: 16 amino acids. The germline V gene has CDR1 LGHNA and CDR2 YSLEER. Here the CDR3 reads CASSQGGTVGTDTQYF. The CDR3 DNA is TGCGCCAGCAGCCAAGGCGGGACAGTAGGCACAGATACGCAGTATTTT.

This rearrangement joins TRBV12-3 or TRBV12-4 to TRBJ2-1; D perhaps matches TRBD2 (5 bases). V lost 5 bases to trimming and J lost 6 bases, with 14 bases between them. The CDR3 runs to 14 residues. The CDR3 is CASSVGPSPNEQFF. The CDR3 DNA follows: TGTGCCAGCAGTGTTGGTCCTAGCCCCAATGAGCAGTTCTTC.

This chain uses TRBV20-1 with TRBJ1-1, with no clear D. The germline V and J ends were trimmed by 0 bases and 6 bases, with 17 bases remaining between them. Germline CDR1 DFQATT, CDR2 SNEGSKA (reference sequence). CDR3 size: 15 residues. This CDR3 reads CSARDNGRLSAEAFF. CDR3 nucleotides: TGCAGTGCTAGAGATAACGGGCGGCTCAGCGCTGAAGCTTTCTTT.

This chain uses TRBV5-1 with TRBJ2-5; a weak D match, TRBD2 (6 bases). The J call could be wrong; TRBJ2-7 is a better fit for the DNA end. CDR3 size: 13 residues. Germline V gives CDR1 SGHRS, CDR2 YFSETQ. The CDR3: CASRASEGNEQYF. CDR3 bases: TGCGCCAGCAGGGCTAGCGAAGGCAACGAGCAGTACTTC.

The chain uses TRBV24-1 and TRBJ2-1; TRBD2 is a possible D gene (7 bases). Germline V CDR1 and CDR2: KGHDR, SFDVKD. Trimming took 11 bases from V and 3 from J, leaving 25 bases between them. The CDR3 covers 17 residues. The CDR3 is CAIMQGMSGAYYNEQFF. The CDR3 DNA sequence: TGTGCCATTATGCAGGGGATGAGCGGGGCTTACTACAATGAGCAGTTCTTC.

The chain couples TRBV18 to TRBJ1-1, with TRBD1 matching over 7 bases. J gave up 0 bases and V 6 bases, and 4 bases lay outside the gene matches. The CDR3 length is 14 residues. CDR1 and CDR2 from the germline V gene are KGHSH and LQKENI. The chain's CDR3 is CASSPGQLNTEAFF. In DNA, the CDR3 is TGTGCCAGCTCGCCGGGACAGTTGAACACTGAAGCTTTCTTT.

In regard to this clonotype: The junction and the germline gene differ at one end; a read error may be behind it. The chain is built from TRBV6-6 and TRBJ2-5; maybe TRBD2 (5 bases). Germline assignment: CDR1 MNHNY and CDR2 SVGAGI (reference sequence). This CDR3 comprises 17 residues. CDR3 loop: CANSYPGLGAHHNEQYF. In DNA form, the CDR3 reads TGTGCCAACAGTTACCCAGGACTCGGCGCGCACCACAATGAGCAGTACTTC.

This clonotype was counted ten times or more. V is TRBV29-1 and J is TRBJ2-7; D is undetermined. The germline gives CDR1 SQVTM, CDR2 ANQGSEA. Trimming took off 3 bases at V and 0 bases at J, with 6 bases between the two ends. CDR3 length: 12 residues. CDR3 loop: CSVDRSSYEQYF. CDR3 DNA: TGCAGCGTTGACCGGAGCTCCTACGAGCAGTACTTC.

V gene TRBV29-1 combines with J gene TRBJ2-1; D ambiguous. V was pared by 3 bases and J by 5 bases, with 14 bases between. Germline CDR1 reads SQVTM; CDR2 reads ANQGSEA. The CDR3 is 14 residues long. CDR3 sequence (DNA): TGCAGCGTTGACGGACCGACCGCTCACAATGAGCAGTTCTTC. Protein sequence: CSVDGPTAHNEQFF.

The chain couples TRBV10-1 to TRBJ2-5, with D maybe TRBD2 (5 bases). CDR1 and CDR2 (germline): WNHNN, SYGVQD (reference sequence). The CDR3 is 15 amino acids. Deletions cut 4 bases from V and 3 bases from J, with 15 bases between. In DNA form, the CDR3 reads TGCGCCAGCAGTGGGGGTAGCGCTGGGGAAGAGACCCAGTACTTC. This sequence encodes CASSGGSAGEETQYF.

The chain links TRBV6-5 to TRBJ2-5; 7 bases agree with TRBD1. From germline, CDR1 is MNHEY and CDR2 SVGAGI. V shed 0 bases, J shed 13 bases, and the junction held 11 bases outside the gene matches. CDR3 length: 14 residues. In DNA, the CDR3 is TGTGCCAGCAGTTACTCGGGACAGCAAGAGACCTGGTACTTC. Its protein is CASSYSGQQETWYF.

The chain combines TRBV7-9 with TRBJ2-1; 10 bases fit TRBD2. Germline CDR1 SEHNR, CDR2 FQNEAQ (reference sequence). The CDR3 contains 20 residues. Trimming cost V 1 base and J 0 bases; bases outside gene matches: 12. CDR3 loop: CASSLDPSGGLLSSYNEQFF. CDR3 nucleotides: TGTGCCAGCAGCTTAGATCCTAGCGGGGGCCTCTTGAGCTCCTACAATGAGCAGTTCTTC.

The rearrangement uses TRBV20-1 and TRBJ1-5; D unresolved. This CDR3 spans 14 amino acids. CDR1 and CDR2 from the germline V gene are DFQATT and SNEGSKA (reference sequence). The V end was cut by 3 bases, the J end by 0 bases, with 9 bases between. Here the CDR3 reads CSARGGYSNQPQHF. The CDR3 bases are TGCAGTGCTAGGGGCGGCTATAGCAATCAGCCCCAGCATTTT.

This chain joins TRBV7-3 and TRBJ2-3, with TRBD2 matching 7 bases. CDR1 and CDR2 (germline): SGHTA, FQGTGA. Trimming at V came to 2 bases and at J to 3 bases, leaving 5 bases not matched to a gene. This CDR3 has 15 amino acids. The CDR3 DNA sequence: TGTGCCAGCAGCTTACTGCCAGCGGGGACAGATACGCAGTATTTT. Residues: CASSLLPAGTDTQYF.

This clonotype showed up just a few times. This chain joins TRBV4-3 and TRBJ2-7; no reliable D call. The CDR3 contains 13 residues. Trimming cost V 1 base and J 1 base, with 5 bases left between them. Germline V gene sequence: CDR1 LGHNA, CDR2 YSLEER. The CDR3 here is CASSQVLSYEQYF. The CDR3 region has the DNA TGCGCCAGCAGCCAAGTCCTGTCCTACGAGCAGTACTTC.